This is a list of T cell receptor beta chains from one sample in a study of blood T cell repertoires in COVID-19. Produced via immunoSEQ multiplex PCR; TCRdb's table is partial and in-frame only. The sample contains 150,000 to 180,000 clones, around 82% of which appear only once. Material: peripheral blood. The source of these receptors is a man in his 60s with COVID-19, enrolled during active disease. The conserved cysteine and the conserved F or W are not part of the CDR3 here.

j_call,v_call,cdr3_aa
TRBJ2-1,TRBV6-2/TRBV6-3,ASSPPSGGANEQF
TRBJ1-4,TRBV29-1,SAEGNVQGGEKLF
TRBJ2-5,TRBV5-1,ASSLGQGSETQY
TRBJ2-7,TRBV7-9,ASSLDGGSSYEQY
TRBJ1-6,TRBV6-5,ASRLPGQNNSPLH
TRBJ1-4,TRBV5-4,ASSRETSDEKLF
TRBJ1-3,TRBV28,ASRRTGGNTIY
TRBJ1-4,TRBV4-1,ASSQGDRTNEKLF
TRBJ1-2,TRBV5-1,ASSLQVSGTAYGYT
TRBJ2-1,TRBV25-1,ASSERDKNHAYNEQF
TRBJ1-1,TRBV19,ASSIGGGRTEAF
TRBJ1-4,TRBV27,ASSSPQGAATNEKLF
TRBJ2-2,TRBV4-2,ASGSRGNTGELF
TRBJ2-3,TRBV18,ASSGQGSTDTQY
TRBJ1-1,TRBV5-6,ASSFLQTGNTEAF
TRBJ1-2,TRBV28,ASSNRAGYGYT
TRBJ1-4,TRBV6-5,ASSALRGPNEKLF
TRBJ1-1,TRBV6-5,ASTPGQDRGLGAF
TRBJ2-1,TRBV6-4,ASSDSYGGYNEQF
TRBJ2-1,TRBV24-1,ATSDLRGTSYNEQF
TRBJ2-7,TRBV18,ASSSLLAERIYEQY